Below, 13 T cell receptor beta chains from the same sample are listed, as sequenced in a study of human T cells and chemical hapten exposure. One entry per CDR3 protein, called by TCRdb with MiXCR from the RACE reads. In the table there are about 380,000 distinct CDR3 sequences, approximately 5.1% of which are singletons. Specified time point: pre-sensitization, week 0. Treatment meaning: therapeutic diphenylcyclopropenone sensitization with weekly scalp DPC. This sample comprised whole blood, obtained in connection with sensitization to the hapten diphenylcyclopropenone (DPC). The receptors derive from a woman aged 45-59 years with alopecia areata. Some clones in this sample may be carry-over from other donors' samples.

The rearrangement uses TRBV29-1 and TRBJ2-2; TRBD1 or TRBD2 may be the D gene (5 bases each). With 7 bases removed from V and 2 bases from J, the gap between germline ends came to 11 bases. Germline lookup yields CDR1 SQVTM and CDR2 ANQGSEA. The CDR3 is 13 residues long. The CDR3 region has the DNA TGCAGCGCTGGGGACGTTAACACCGGGGAGCTGTTTTTT. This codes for CSAGDVNTGELFF.

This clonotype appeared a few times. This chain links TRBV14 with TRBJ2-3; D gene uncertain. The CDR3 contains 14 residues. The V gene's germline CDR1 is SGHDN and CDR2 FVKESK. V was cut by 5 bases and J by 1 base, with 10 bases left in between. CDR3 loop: CASSDDHGTDTQYF. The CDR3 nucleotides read TGTGCCAGCAGCGACGACCACGGCACAGATACGCAGTATTTT. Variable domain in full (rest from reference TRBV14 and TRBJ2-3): EAGVTQFPSHSVIEKGQTVTLRCDPISGHDNLYWYRRVMGKEIKFLLHFVKESKQDESGMPNNRFLAERTGGTYSTLKVQPAELEDSGVYFCASSDDHGTDTQYFGPGTRLTVL.

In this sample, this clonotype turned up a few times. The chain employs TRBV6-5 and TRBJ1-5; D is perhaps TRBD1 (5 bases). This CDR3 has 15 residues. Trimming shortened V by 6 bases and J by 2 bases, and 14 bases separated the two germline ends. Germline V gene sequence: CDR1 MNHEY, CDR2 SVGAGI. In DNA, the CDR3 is TGTGCCAGCAGCGCGTCAGGGTTGCGCAATCAGCCCCAGCATTTT. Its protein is CASSASGLRNQPQHF.

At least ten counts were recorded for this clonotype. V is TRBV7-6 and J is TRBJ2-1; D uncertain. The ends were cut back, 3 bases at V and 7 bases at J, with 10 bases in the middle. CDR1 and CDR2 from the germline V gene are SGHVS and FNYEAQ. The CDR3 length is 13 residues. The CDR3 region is CASSFNSVNEQFF. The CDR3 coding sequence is TGTGCCAGCAGCTTTAACTCAGTAAATGAGCAGTTCTTC. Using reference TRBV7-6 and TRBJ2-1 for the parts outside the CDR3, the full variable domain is GAGVSQSPRYKVTKRGQDVALRCDPISGHVSLYWYRQALGQGPEFLTYFNYEAQQDKSGLPNDRFSAERPEGSISTLTIQRTEQRDSAMYRCASSFNSVNEQFFGPGTRLTVL.

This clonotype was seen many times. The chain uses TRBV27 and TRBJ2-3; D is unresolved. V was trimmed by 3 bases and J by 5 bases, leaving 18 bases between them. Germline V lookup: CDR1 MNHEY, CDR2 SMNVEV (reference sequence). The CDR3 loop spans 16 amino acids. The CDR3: CASSLASPLGKDTQYF. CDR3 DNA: TGTGCCAGCAGTTTGGCCAGCCCCCTTGGGAAAGATACGCAGTATTTT.

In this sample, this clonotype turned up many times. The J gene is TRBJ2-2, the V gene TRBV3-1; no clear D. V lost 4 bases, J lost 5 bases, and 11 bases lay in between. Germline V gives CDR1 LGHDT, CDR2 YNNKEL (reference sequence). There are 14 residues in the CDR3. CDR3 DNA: TGTGCCAGCAGCCGCTCGGCTTCGACCGGGGAGCTGTTTTTT. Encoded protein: CASSRSASTGELFF.

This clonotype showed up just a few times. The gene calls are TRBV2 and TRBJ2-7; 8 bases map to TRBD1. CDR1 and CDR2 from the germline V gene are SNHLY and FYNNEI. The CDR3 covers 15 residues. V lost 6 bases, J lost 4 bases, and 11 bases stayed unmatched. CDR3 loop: CASSFDRGRMYEQYF. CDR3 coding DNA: TGTGCCAGCAGCTTTGACAGGGGAAGGATGTACGAGCAGTACTTC.

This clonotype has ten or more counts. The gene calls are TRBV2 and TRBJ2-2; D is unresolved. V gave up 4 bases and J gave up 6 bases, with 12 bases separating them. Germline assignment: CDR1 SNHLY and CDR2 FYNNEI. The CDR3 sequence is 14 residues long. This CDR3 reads CASSVVDAPGELFF. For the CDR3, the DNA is TGTGCCAGCAGTGTAGTGGACGCGCCCGGGGAGCTGTTTTTT.

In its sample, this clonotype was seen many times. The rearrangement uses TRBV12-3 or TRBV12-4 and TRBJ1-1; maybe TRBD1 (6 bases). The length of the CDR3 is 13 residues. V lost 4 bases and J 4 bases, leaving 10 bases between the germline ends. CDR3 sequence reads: CASSSGVFTEAFF. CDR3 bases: TGTGCCAGCAGTTCAGGGGTTTTCACTGAAGCTTTCTTT.

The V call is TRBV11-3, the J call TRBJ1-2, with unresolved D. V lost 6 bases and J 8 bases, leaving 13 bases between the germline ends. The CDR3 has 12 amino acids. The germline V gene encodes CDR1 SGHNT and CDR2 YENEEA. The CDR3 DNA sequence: TGTGCCAGCAGTCCACGGGAGCAGGGCTACACCTTC. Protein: CASSPREQGYTF.

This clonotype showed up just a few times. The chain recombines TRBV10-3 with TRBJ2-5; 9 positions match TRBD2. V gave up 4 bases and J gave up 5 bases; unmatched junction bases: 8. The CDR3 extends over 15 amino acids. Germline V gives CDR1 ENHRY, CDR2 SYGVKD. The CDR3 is CAISGSSTSGETQYF. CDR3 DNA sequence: TGTGCCATCAGTGGGTCCTCCACTAGCGGGGAGACCCAGTACTTC.

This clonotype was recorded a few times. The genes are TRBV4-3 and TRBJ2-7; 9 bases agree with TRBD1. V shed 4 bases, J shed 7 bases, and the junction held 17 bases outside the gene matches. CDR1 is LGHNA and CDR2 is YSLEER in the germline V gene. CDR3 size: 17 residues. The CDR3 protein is CASSPSPTGTGRGEQYF. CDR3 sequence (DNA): TGCGCCAGCAGCCCTAGTCCTACCGGGACAGGGAGGGGGGAGCAGTACTTC.

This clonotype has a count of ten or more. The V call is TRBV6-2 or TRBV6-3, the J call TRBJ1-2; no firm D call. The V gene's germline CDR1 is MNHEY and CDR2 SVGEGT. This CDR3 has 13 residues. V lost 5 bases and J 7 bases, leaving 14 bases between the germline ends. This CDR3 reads CASSDGPAVGYTF. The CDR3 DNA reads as TGTGCCAGCAGTGACGGGCCCGCCGTTGGCTACACCTTC.